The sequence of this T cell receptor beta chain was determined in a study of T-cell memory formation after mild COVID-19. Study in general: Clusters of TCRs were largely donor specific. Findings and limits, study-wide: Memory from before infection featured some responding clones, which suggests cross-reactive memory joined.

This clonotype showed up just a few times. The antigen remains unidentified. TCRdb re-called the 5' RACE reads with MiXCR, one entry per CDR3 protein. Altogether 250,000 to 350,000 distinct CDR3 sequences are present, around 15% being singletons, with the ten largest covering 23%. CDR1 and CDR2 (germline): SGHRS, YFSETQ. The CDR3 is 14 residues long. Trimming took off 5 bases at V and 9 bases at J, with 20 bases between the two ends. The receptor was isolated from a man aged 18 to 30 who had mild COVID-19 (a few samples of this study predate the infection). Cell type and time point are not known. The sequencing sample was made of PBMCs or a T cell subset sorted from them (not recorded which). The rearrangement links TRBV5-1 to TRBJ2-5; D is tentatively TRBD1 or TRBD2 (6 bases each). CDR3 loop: CASRSGGPISPQYF. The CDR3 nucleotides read TGCGCCAGCAGATCCGGGGGCCCCATAAGTCCCCAGTACTTC.